The 23 T cell receptor beta chains listed next were all sequenced from one sample in a study of T cells in Graves' hyperthyroidism and ophthalmopathy. RNA transcripts yielded amplified TCR beta CDR3 regions. In the first-round RT-PCR of the TCR CDR3, the HTBI primer set was used. TCRdb reanalysed the multiplex PCR reads using MiXCR and keeps one entry per CDR3 protein. The sample has approximately 870,000 distinct CDR3 sequences; 35% to 45% are singletons. The source material was blood. The receptors derive from a man between 18 and 29 years old with Graves' hyperthyroidism.

This clonotype was counted between two and nine times. The chain carries TRBV7-2 and TRBJ2-7; D is uncertain. Germline CDR1 SGHTA, CDR2 FQGNSA. V was pared by 5 bases and J by 6 bases, with 11 bases between. The CDR3 runs to 12 residues. The CDR3 spells CASSPMACEQYF. The CDR3 DNA sequence: TGTGCCAGCAGCCCAATGGCCTGCGAGCAGTACTTC.

This clonotype was seen only a few times. The chain links TRBV20-1 to TRBJ2-7; TRBD1 aligns across 7 bases. Germline V gene lookup returns CDR1 DFQATT and CDR2 SNEGSKA (reference sequence). Losses at the gene ends were 2 bases for V and 2 bases for J; bases not matched to a gene: 9. This CDR3 contains 15 residues. CDR3 loop: CSARFYDRATYEQYF. CDR3 bases: TGCAGTGCTAGATTCTACGACAGGGCCACCTACGAGCAGTACTTC.

This chain joins TRBV7-6 and TRBJ2-7; D is perhaps TRBD2 (5 bases). V was shortened by 5 bases and J by 1 base, with 12 bases between the two germline ends. Germline CDR1 SGHVS, CDR2 FNYEAQ. The CDR3 spans 14 residues. CDR3 DNA: TGTGCCAGCAGCCCCGAGGAGGAATCCTACGAGCAGTACTTC. Its protein is CASSPEEESYEQYF. Using reference TRBV7-6 and TRBJ2-7 for the parts outside the CDR3, the full variable domain is GAGVSQSPRYKVTKRGQDVALRCDPISGHVSLYWYRQALGQGPEFLTYFNYEAQQDKSGLPNDRFSAERPEGSISTLTIQRTEQRDSAMYRCASSPEEESYEQYFGPGTRLTVT.

This clonotype was seen more than once but under ten times. This rearrangement joins TRBV29-1 to TRBJ2-7; D may correspond to TRBD1 or TRBD2 (5 bases each). The CDR3 loop spans 14 amino acids. The ends were cut back, 5 bases at V and 7 bases at J, with 21 bases in the middle. Germline V gene sequence: CDR1 SQVTM, CDR2 ANQGSEA. CDR3 coding DNA: TGCAGCGTTTACCCCCGGGACGCCTTTGGGGAGCAGTACTTC. Translated, it gives CSVYPRDAFGEQYF.

This clonotype was detected a few times. V usage is TRBV4-1 and J usage is TRBJ2-5; 8 bases map to TRBD2. With 4 bases clipped from V and 2 bases from J, the junction kept 3 bases outside the gene matches. The CDR3 is made up of 14 amino acids. Germline loops: CDR1 MGHRA, CDR2 YSYEKL. CDR3: CASSPTSVQETQYF. CDR3 sequence (DNA): TGCGCCAGCAGCCCGACTAGCGTGCAAGAGACCCAGTACTTC.

This clonotype was seen a handful of times. The chain couples TRBV9 to TRBJ2-5; 8 nucleotides align to TRBD2. CDR3 length: 15 residues. With V trimmed by 3 bases and J by 3 bases, 7 bases remained unmatched. The germline V gene has CDR1 SGDLS and CDR2 YYNGEE. The CDR3 DNA reads TGTGCCAGCAGCGAAAATGGACTAGCAGAAGAGACCCAGTACTTC. Protein product: CASSENGLAEETQYF.

This clonotype was detected many times. The chain uses TRBV2 and TRBJ2-5; no clear D. The germline V and J ends were trimmed by 4 bases and 5 bases, with 8 bases remaining between them. CDR3 length equals 12 residues. CDR1 and CDR2 (germline): SNHLY, FYNNEI. The CDR3 loop reads CASSGHSETQYF. CDR3 nucleotides: TGTGCCAGCAGTGGACACTCGGAGACCCAGTACTTC.

This clonotype appeared a few times. The chain is built from TRBV9 and TRBJ1-4; TRBD1 is a possible D gene (5 bases). V was cut by 0 bases and J by 5 bases, with 14 bases left in between. This CDR3 contains 16 residues. Germline V gene sequence: CDR1 SGDLS, CDR2 YYNGEE. The CDR3 coding sequence is TGTGCCAGCAGCGTAGAGGCTTGGGGGGTGAATGAAAAACTGTTTTTT. Encoded protein: CASSVEAWGVNEKLFF.

Many counts were recorded for this clonotype. This chain connects TRBV7-2 to TRBJ1-5; D uncertain. V lost 3 bases and J lost 7, with 10 bases in between. CDR1 and CDR2 from the germline V gene are SGHTA and FQGNSA. The CDR3 is made up of 13 amino acids. In nucleotides, the CDR3 is TGTGCCAGCAGCTTCGCGGCGGGCCAGCCCCAGCATTTT. As protein: CASSFAAGQPQHF.

This clonotype was observed many times. The gene calls are TRBV7-2 and TRBJ2-7; a weak D match, TRBD2 (5 bases). This CDR3 region has 15 residues. V dropped 1 base and J dropped 2 bases, with 12 bases sitting between them. Germline V gene data show CDR1 as SGHTA and CDR2 as FQGNSA. The CDR3 region has the DNA TGTGCCAGCAGCTTAGACTGGGGAGCAACCTACGAGCAGTACTTC. Its protein product is CASSLDWGATYEQYF.

The V and J genes are TRBV29-1 and TRBJ1-2; TRBD1 is a possible D gene (6 bases). Germline V CDR1 and CDR2: SQVTM, ANQGSEA. This CDR3 has 9 amino acids. V was trimmed by 7 bases and J by 7 bases, leaving 7 bases between them. In DNA, the CDR3 is TGCAGCGACAGGGTTGGCTACACCTTC. This gives the protein CSDRVGYTF.

This chain connects TRBV11-1 to TRBJ1-3; 7 nucleotides match TRBD1. The germline V gene encodes CDR1 SGHAT and CDR2 FQDESV (reference sequence). This CDR3 contains 15 residues. V gave up 4 bases and J gave up 2 bases; unmatched junction bases: 5. CDR3 in amino acids: CASSSSDRTGNTIYF. The CDR3 coding sequence is TGTGCCAGCAGCTCATCGGACAGGACTGGAAACACCATATATTTT.

The chain combines TRBV7-9 with TRBJ1-1; the match to TRBD1 covers 8 bases. CDR1 and CDR2 (germline): SEHNR, FQNEAQ (reference sequence). This CDR3 comprises 14 residues. The trim removed 4 bases at V and 4 bases at J, leaving 5 bases unmatched. Here the CDR3 DNA reads TGTGCCAGCAGCTCCAGGGGGCGGTTCACTGAAGCTTTCTTT. This sequence encodes CASSSRGRFTEAFF.

This clonotype was observed a single time. The chain joins TRBV2 to TRBJ1-2, with 8 bases aligning to TRBD1. The CDR3 consists of 15 residues. V shed 1 base and J 7 bases; nucleotides not matched to a gene: 8. CDR1 is SNHLY, CDR2 FYNNEI, per germline. CDR3 sequence (DNA): TGTGCCAGCAGTGAAGTTGGGACAGGCGGCTCTGGCTACACCTTC. Translated, it gives CASSEVGTGGSGYTF.

The chain employs TRBV13 and TRBJ1-1; D possibly corresponds to TRBD1 (5 bases). Trimming stripped 5 bases from V and 1 base from J, with 8 bases between. CDR1 and CDR2 from the germline V gene are PRHDT and FYEKMQ (reference sequence). This CDR3 region has 13 residues. CDR3: CASSTQENTEAFF. The CDR3 nucleotides are TGTGCCAGCAGCACACAGGAGAACACTGAAGCTTTCTTT.

A remark on this clonotype: A much larger clone lies one base from this, so it may be a read error. V gene TRBV7-7 combines with J gene TRBJ2-7; 9 nucleotides agree with TRBD2. The CDR3 loop spans 14 amino acids. Germline V gives CDR1 SSHAT, CDR2 FNYEAQ (reference sequence). CDR3 nucleotides: TGTACCAGCAACCTAGCGGGAAGGCCCCACGAGCAGTACTTC. It is translated as CTSNLAGRPHEQYF.

This clonotype was counted a few times. V usage is TRBV19 and J usage is TRBJ2-7; no clear D. Germline V gives CDR1 LNHDA, CDR2 SQIVND (reference sequence). There are 14 residues in the CDR3. V lost 2 bases, J lost 7 bases, and 15 bases lay in between. CDR3 in DNA: TGTGCCAGTAGTATAAGGGATGGAGTGGGAGAGCAGTACTTC. This encodes CASSIRDGVGEQYF.

This clonotype was seen ten or more times. The genes are TRBV24-1 and TRBJ2-2; 9 bases align to TRBD2. Germline CDR1 KGHDR, CDR2 SFDVKD. The CDR3 covers 15 residues. The V gene end was trimmed by 4 bases and the J gene end by 6 bases; junction bases not matched to a gene: 5. In DNA form, the CDR3 reads TGTGCCACCAGTGACCCTTGGACTAGCGCCGGGGAGCTGTTTTTT. This sequence encodes CATSDPWTSAGELFF.

This clonotype was seen repeatedly, ten times or more. The chain recombines TRBV20-1 with TRBJ2-7; the D is unclear. The CDR3 extends over 10 amino acids. From germline, CDR1 is DFQATT and CDR2 SNEGSKA (reference sequence). Trimming pared 3 bases from V and 3 bases from J, leaving 3 bases between. For the CDR3, the DNA is TGCAGTGCTAGGCTCTACGAGCAGTACTTC. This codes for CSARLYEQYF.

This clonotype was detected many times. This chain connects TRBV29-1 to TRBJ2-7, with TRBD1 as a possible D gene (6 bases). Germline CDR1 is SQVTM and CDR2 is ANQGSEA. Trimming shortened V by 6 bases and J by 2 bases, and 11 bases separated the two germline ends. This CDR3 has 12 residues. The CDR3 bases are TGCAGCGTAGCGGACAGCACCTACGAGCAGTACTTC. Protein sequence: CSVADSTYEQYF.

The table lists this clonotype with many counts. V is TRBV29-1 and J is TRBJ2-5; TRBD2 agrees at 8 bases. CDR3 size: 12 residues. The junction had 4 bases not matched to a gene; V was cut back by 5 bases and J by 5 bases. Germline assignment: CDR1 SQVTM and CDR2 ANQGSEA. The CDR3 here is CSVRLASETQYF. CDR3 nucleotides: TGCAGCGTTCGACTAGCGAGTGAGACCCAGTACTTC.

The V and J genes are TRBV29-1 and TRBJ1-2; no firm D call. V gave up 0 bases and J gave up 1 base, with 15 bases separating them. Germline assignment: CDR1 SQVTM and CDR2 ANQGSEA. The CDR3 length is 16 residues. The CDR3 DNA sequence: TGCAGCGTTGAAGATTCTTTTGCCGCCTATAACTATGGCTACACCTTC. Translating gives CSVEDSFAAYNYGYTF.

The table lists this clonotype with a few counts. CDR3 region: CASSLDRGFGEQYF. The DNA of the CDR3 is TGTGCCAGCAGCTTGGACAGGGGATTCGGCGAGCAGTACTTC. This sequence joins TRBV5-6 and TRBJ2-7, with 7 positions matching TRBD1. The CDR3 consists of 14 residues. V dropped 0 bases and J dropped 6; count of bases not matched to a gene: 6. Germline lookup yields CDR1 SGHDT and CDR2 YYEEEE.